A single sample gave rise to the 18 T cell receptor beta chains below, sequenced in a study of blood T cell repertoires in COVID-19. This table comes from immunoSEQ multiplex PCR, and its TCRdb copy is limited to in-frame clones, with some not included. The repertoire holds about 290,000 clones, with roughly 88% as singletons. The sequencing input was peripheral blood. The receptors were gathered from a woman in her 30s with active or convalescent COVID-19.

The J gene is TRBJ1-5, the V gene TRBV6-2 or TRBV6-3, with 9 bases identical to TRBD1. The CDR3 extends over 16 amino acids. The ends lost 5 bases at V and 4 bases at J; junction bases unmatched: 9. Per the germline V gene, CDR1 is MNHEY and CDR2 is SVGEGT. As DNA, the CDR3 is TGTGCCAGCAGTACCCGGGTAGGACAGGGGAATCAGCCCCAGCATTTT. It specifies CASSTRVGQGNQPQHF.

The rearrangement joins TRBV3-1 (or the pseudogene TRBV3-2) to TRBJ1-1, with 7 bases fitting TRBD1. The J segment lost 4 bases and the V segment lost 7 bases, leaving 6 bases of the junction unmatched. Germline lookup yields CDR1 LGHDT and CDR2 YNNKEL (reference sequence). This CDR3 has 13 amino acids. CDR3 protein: CASNAGGITEAFF. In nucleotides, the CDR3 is TGTGCCAGCAACGCAGGGGGGATCACTGAAGCTTTCTTT.

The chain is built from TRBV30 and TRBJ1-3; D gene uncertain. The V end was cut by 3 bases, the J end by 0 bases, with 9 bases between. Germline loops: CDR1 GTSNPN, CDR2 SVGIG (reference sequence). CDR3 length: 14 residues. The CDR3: CAWSGGSSGNTIYF. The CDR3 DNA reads TGTGCCTGGAGCGGAGGGAGCTCTGGAAACACCATATATTTT.

CDR3 amino acids: CASSLQSSYNEQFF. The CDR3 bases are TGTGCCAGCAGCCTACAGAGTTCCTACAATGAGCAGTTCTTC. This chain uses TRBV9 with TRBJ2-1; D not resolved. V lost 4 bases and J 1 base, leaving 9 bases between the germline ends. The CDR3 consists of 14 residues. The germline CDR1 and CDR2 sequences are SGDLS and YYNGEE.

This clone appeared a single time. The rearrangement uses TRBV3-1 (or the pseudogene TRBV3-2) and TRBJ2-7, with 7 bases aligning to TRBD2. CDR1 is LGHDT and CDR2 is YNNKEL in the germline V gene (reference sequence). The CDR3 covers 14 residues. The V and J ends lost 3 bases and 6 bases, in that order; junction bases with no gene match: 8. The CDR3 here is CASSQTGTKGEQYF. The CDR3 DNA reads TGTGCCAGCAGCCAGACCGGGACTAAAGGCGAGCAGTACTTC.

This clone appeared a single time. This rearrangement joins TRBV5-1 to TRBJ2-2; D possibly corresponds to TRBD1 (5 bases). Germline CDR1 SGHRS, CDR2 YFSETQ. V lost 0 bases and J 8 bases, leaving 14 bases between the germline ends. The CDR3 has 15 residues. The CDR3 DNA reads TGCGCCAGCAGCTTGGCGGACACTCGAACGGGGGAGCTGTTTTTT. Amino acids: CASSLADTRTGELFF. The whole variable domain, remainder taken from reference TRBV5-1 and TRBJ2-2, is KAGVTQTPRYLIKTRGQQVTLSCSPISGHRSVSWYQQTPGQGLQFLFEYFSETQRNKGNFPGRFSGRQFSNSRSEMNVSTLELGDSALYLCASSLADTRTGELFFGEGSRLTVL.

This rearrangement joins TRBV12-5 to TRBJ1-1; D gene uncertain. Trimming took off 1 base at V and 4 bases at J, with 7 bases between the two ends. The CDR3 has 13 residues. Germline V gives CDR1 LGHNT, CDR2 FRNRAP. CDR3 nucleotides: TGTGCTAGTGGTTTGGGGGGAGGCACTGAAGCTTTCTTT. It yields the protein CASGLGGGTEAFF.

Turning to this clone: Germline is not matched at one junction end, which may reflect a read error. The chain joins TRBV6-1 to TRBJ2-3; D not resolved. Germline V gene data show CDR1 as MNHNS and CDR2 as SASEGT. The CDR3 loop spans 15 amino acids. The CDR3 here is CASSEDLVPGDTQYF. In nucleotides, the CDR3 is TGTGCCAGCAGCGAAGATTTAGTCCCGGGAGATACGCAGTATTTT.

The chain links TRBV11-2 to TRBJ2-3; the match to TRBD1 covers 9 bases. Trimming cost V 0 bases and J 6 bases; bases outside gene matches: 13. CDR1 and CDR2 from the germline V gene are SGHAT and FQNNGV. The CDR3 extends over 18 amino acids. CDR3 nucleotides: TGTGCCAGCAGCTTAGAGAGACATGCCGGGACAGGGTACGATACGCAGTATTTT. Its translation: CASSLERHAGTGYDTQYF.

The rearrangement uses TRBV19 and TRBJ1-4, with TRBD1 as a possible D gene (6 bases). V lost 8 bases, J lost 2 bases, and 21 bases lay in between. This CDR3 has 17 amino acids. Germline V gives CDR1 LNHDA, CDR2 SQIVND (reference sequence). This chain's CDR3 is CASPGVRGGPTNEKLFF. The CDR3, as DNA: TGTGCCAGTCCCGGGGTCCGAGGGGGACCGACTAATGAAAAACTGTTTTTT.

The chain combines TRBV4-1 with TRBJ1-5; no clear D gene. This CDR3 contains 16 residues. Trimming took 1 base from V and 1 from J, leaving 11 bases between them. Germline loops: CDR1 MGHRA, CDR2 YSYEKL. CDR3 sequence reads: CASSQVFSASNQPQHF. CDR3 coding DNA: TGCGCCAGCAGCCAAGTGTTCAGCGCAAGCAATCAGCCCCAGCATTTT.

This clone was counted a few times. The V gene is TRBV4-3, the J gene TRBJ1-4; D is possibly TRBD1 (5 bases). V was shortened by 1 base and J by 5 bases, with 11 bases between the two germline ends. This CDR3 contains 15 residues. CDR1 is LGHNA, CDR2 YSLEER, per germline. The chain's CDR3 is CASSQGGHINEKLFF. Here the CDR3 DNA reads TGCGCCAGCAGCCAAGGCGGACACATAAATGAAAAACTGTTTTTT.

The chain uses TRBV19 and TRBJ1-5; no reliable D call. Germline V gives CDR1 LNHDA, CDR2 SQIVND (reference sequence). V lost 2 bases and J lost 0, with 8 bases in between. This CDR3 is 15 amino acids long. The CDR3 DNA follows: TGTGCCAGTAGTATAAACAGAAATAGCAATCAGCCCCAGCATTTT. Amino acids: CASSINRNSNQPQHF.

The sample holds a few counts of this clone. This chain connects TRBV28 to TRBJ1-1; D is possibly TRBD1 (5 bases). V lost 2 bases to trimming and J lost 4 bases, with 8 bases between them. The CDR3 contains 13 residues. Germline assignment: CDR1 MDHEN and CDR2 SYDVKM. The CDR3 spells CASSLTGSTEAFF. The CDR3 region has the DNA TGTGCCAGCAGTTTAACAGGTTCCACTGAAGCTTTCTTT.

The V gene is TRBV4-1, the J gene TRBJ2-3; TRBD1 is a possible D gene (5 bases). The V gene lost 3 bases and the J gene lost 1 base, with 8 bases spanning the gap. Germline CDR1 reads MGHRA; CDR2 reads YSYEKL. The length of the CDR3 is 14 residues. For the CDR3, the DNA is TGCGCCAGCAGCCAGCCCAGGGGCACAGATACGCAGTATTTT. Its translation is CASSQPRGTDTQYF.

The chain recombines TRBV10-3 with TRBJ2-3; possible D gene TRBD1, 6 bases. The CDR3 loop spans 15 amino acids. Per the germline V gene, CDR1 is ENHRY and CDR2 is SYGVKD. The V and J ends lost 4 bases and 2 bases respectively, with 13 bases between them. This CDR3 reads CAISAAGGYTDTQYF. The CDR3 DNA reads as TGTGCCATCAGTGCCGCTGGGGGCTACACAGATACGCAGTATTTT.

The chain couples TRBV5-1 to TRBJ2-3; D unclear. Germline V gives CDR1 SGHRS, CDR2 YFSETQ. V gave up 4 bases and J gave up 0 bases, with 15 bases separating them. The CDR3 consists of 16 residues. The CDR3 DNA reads TGCGCCAGCAGCCCACTCTCTGGTACTAGCACAGATACGCAGTATTTT. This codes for CASSPLSGTSTDTQYF.

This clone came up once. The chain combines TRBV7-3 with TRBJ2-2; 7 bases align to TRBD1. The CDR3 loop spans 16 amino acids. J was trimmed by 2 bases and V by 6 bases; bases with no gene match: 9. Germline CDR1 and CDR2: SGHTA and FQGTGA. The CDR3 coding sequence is TGTGCCAGCAGTCGACAGGGAACCTTTAACACCGGGGAGCTGTTTTTT. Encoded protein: CASSRQGTFNTGELFF.